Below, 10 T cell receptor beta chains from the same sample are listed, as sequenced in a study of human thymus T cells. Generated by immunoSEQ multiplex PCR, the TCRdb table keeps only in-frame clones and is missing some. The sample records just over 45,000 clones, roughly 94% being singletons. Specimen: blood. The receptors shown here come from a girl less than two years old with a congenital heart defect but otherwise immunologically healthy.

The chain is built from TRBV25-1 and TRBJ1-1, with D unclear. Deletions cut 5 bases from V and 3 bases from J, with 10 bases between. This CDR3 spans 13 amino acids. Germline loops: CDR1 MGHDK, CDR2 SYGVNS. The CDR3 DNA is TGTGCCAGCAGTTACCTCGGGGACACTGAAGCTTTCTTT. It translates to CASSYLGDTEAFF.

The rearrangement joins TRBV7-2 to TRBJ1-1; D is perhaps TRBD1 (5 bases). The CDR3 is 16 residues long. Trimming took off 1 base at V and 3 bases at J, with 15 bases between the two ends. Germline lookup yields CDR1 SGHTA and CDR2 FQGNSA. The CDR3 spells CASSLVGRRGDTEAFF. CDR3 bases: TGTGCCAGCAGCTTAGTTGGCCGACGGGGGGACACTGAAGCTTTCTTT.

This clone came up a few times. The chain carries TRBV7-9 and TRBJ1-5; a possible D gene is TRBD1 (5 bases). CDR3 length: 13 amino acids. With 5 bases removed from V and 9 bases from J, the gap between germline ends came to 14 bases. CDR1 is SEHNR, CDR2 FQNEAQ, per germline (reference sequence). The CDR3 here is CASSAGLPGPQHF. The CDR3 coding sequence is TGTGCCAGCAGCGCGGGACTTCCAGGGCCCCAGCATTTT.

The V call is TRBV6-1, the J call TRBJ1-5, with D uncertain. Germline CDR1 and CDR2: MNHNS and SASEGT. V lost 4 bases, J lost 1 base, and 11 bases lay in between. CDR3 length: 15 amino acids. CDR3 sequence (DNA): TGTGCCAGCAGTGCGGTAGGACTCAGCAATCAGCCCCAGCATTTT. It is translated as CASSAVGLSNQPQHF.

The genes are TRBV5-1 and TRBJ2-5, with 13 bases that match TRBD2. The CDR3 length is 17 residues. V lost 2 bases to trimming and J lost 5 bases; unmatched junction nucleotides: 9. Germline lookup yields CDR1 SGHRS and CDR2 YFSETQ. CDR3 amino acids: CASSFGPGLAGLETQYF. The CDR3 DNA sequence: TGCGCCAGCAGCTTTGGACCGGGACTAGCGGGACTGGAGACCCAGTACTTC.

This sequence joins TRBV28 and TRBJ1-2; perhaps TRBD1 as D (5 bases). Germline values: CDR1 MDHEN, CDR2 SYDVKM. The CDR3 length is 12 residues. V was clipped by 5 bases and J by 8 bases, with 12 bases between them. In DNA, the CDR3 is TGTGCCAGCAGTCCGGGACTGCGGGGCTACACCTTC. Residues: CASSPGLRGYTF.

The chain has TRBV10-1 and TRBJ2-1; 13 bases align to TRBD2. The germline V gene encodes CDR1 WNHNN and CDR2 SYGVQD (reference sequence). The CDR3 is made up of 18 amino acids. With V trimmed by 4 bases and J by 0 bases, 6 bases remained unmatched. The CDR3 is CASSGTSGSPSSYNEQFF. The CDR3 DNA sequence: TGCGCCAGCAGTGGGACTAGCGGGAGCCCTAGCTCCTACAATGAGCAGTTCTTC.

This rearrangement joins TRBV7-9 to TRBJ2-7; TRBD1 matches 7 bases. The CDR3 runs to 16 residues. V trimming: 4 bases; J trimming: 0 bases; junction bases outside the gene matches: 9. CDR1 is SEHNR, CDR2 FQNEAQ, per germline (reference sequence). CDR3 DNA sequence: TGTGCCAGCAGCTCCCGAACCGGGACAGCCTCCTACGAGCAGTACTTC. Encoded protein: CASSSRTGTASYEQYF.

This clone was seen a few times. The CDR3 here is CASSVVAVGGELFF. Written as DNA, the CDR3 is TGTGCCAGCAGCGTGGTAGCCGTCGGCGGGGAGCTGTTTTTT. The chain employs TRBV5-6 and TRBJ2-2; no firm D call. CDR3 length: 14 residues. V lost 4 bases, J lost 7 bases, and 14 bases lay in between. The germline V gene encodes CDR1 SGHDT and CDR2 YYEEEE.

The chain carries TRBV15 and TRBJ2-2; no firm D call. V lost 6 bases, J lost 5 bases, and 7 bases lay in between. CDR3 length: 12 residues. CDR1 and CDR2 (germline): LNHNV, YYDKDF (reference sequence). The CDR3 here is CATSQFTGELFF. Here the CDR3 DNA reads TGTGCCACCAGTCAGTTTACCGGGGAGCTGTTTTTT.